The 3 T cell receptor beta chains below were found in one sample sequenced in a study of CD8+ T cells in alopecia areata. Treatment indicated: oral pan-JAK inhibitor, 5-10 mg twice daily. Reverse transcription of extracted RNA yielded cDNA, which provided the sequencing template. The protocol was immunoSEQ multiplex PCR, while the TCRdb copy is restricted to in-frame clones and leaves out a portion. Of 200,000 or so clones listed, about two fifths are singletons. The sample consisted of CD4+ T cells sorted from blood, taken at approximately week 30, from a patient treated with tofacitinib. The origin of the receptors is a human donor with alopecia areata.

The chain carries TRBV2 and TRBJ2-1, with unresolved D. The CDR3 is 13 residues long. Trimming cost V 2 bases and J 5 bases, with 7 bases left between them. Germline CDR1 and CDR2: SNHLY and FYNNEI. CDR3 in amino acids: CASSEYGNNEQFF. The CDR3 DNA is TGTGCCAGCAGTGAATACGGCAACAATGAGCAGTTCTTC.

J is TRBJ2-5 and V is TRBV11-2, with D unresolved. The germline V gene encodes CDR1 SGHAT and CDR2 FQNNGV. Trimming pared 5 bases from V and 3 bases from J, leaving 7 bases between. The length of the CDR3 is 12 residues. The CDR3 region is CASSPIEETQYF. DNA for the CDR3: TGTGCCAGCAGCCCCATTGAAGAGACCCAGTACTTC.

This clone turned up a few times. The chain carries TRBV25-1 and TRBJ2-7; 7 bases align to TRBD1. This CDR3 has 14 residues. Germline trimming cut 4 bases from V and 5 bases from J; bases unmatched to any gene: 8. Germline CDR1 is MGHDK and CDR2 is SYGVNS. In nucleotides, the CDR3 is TGTGCCAGCAGTGTAGTAGGGGGCAGGGACGAGCAGTACTTC. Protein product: CASSVVGGRDEQYF.